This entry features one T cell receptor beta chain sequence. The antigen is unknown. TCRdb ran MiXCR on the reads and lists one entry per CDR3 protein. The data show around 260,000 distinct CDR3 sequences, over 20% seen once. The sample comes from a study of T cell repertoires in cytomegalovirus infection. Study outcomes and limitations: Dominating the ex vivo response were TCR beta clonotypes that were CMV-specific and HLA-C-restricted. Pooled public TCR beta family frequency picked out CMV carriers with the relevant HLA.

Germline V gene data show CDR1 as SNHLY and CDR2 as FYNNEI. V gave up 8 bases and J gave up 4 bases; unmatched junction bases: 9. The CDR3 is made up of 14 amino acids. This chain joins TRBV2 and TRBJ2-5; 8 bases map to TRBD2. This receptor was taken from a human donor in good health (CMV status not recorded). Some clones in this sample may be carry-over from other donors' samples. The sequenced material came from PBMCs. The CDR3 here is CASSGGRGRETQYF. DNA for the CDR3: TGTGCCAGCTCGGGGGGGAGGGGCCGAGAGACCCAGTACTTC. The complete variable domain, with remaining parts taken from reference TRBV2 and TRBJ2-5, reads EPEVTQTPSHQVTQMGQEVILRCVPISNHLYFYWYRQILGQKVEFLVSFYNNEISEKSEIFDDQFSVERPDGSNFTLKIRSTKLEDSAMYFCASSGGRGRETQYFGPGTRLLVL.